One TCR beta chain is described in this entry. No cognate antigen has been identified for it. Base qualities are not recorded, but no much larger clone differs from it by a single base. The method was the immunoSEQ multiplex PCR assay. RNA was extracted from all samples and reverse transcribed into cDNA as template for TCR sequencing. SuperScript III was used for first-strand cDNA synthesis, primed with a 2:1 mix of oligo-dT and random hexamers. A synthetic immune receptor repertoire was used to assess amplification bias, and residual bias was removed computationally. On the study's bioinformatics: Raw reads were preprocessed for error removal, and CDR3 was defined according to IMGT conventions as running from the conserved cysteine to phenylalanine. To get clonality, Shannon entropy was normalized by log2 of the number of productive unique TCRs and the result was subtracted from 1. Whether scalp clones were CD4 or CD8 was inferred by matching scalp TCRbeta sequences against CD4 and CD8 repertoires sorted from blood. Here the immuneACCESS table is served through TCRdb, limited to in-frame sequences with V and J called. Missing clones are a known gap in these copies; in checked studies unresolved V genes cover under half, and the rest lacks a known reason. V and J calls and clone size are copied from that table; D and trimming were computed from the DNA. The sample table contains about 270,000 clones; only one count was recorded for approximately 60% of them. Roughly 0.88% of the sample rests with the top ten.

CDR1 SQVTM and CDR2 ANQGSEA are derived from the germline V gene. From V the trimming removes 3 bases and from J it removes 6 bases, while the gene matches leave 6 bases of the junction unaccounted for. The CDR3 holds 14 amino acids from the cysteine to the phenylalanine. Of all the DNA, just the CDR3 is kept, 42 bases in frame from base 1. The source of the sample is a study of CD8+ T cells in alopecia areata (dated by TCRdb to between 2017 and 2018). Background for the entire study: The treated patients, all with moderate-to-severe alopecia areata, were enrolled in an open-label pilot trial of oral tofacitinib given at 5 to 10 mg twice daily. Patients received tofacitinib for 6 to 18 months and were then followed off drug for 6 months to check for delayed response and recurrence. In treated patients, disease severity was measured using the SALT score, which gives the percentage of scalp surface area affected. The study used high-throughput TCRbeta sequencing to examine T cell clonal expansion in alopecia areata, in both the C3H/HeJ mouse model and human patients. In humans, TCRbeta sequencing was performed on scalp tissue and on sorted CD4+ and CD8+ peripheral blood T cells from healthy controls and from patients with patchy or totalis/universalis alopecia areata. Biopsies were taken from tofacitinib-treated patients at baseline and again at 4 and 24 weeks into treatment, and several of those patients also had a later scalp biopsy. Scalp clonality was compared among normal scalp (n=4), patchy alopecia areata scalp (n=8), and alopecia totalis/universalis scalp (n=8). RNA came from the PAXgene miRNA kit for fixed scalp, the miRNeasy kit for PBMCs, and the RNeasy kit for mouse skin. Amplification of TCRbeta CDR3 regions was done by immunoSEQ multiplex PCR using 35 Vbeta forward primers and 13 Jbeta reverse primers. Here is what the overall study found, with its caveats: The treated cohort was small, with a single nonresponder, so links between baseline CD8+ expansion and response need larger studies. Many expanded lesional clones were found to persist in scalp and blood during tofacitinib treatment, and relapse after treatment cessation may be partly explained by this persistence. Tofacitinib significantly decreased scalp clonality and the number of expanded CD8+ clones among the top 100 scalp clones. Compared with normal scalp, lesional scalp, particularly in alopecia totalis/universalis, had higher clonality and more expanded CD8+ clones, which suggests antigenic drive. Shared TCR sequences between patients were less evident than in mice, which may be partly attributable to HLA diversity in the patient population. Unlike mouse skin, which is dominated by gammadelta T cells, normal human skin has resident alphabeta T cells that are also sequenced, and this complicates analysis of the scalp TCR repertoire.

The sample's treatment or condition label, in plain terms: oral pan-JAK inhibitor, 5-10 mg twice daily. Lesional scalp punch biopsies and peripheral blood were collected from alopecia areata patients. After PBMCs were isolated by density centrifugation and stained for CD3, CD4 and CD8, a FACSAria was used to sort CD4+ and CD8+ T cells. The sequence was obtained from a human donor with alopecia areata. This sequence uses TRBV29-1 and TRBJ2-3; 10 central nucleotides agree with TRBD2. This specimen was CD4+ T cells sorted from blood, taken at roughly week 52, from a patient treated with tofacitinib. In nucleotide form, the sequence is TGCAGCGTTGATCGTAGCGGGGGGACGGATACGCAGTATTTT. This gives the protein CSVDRSGGTDTQYF.